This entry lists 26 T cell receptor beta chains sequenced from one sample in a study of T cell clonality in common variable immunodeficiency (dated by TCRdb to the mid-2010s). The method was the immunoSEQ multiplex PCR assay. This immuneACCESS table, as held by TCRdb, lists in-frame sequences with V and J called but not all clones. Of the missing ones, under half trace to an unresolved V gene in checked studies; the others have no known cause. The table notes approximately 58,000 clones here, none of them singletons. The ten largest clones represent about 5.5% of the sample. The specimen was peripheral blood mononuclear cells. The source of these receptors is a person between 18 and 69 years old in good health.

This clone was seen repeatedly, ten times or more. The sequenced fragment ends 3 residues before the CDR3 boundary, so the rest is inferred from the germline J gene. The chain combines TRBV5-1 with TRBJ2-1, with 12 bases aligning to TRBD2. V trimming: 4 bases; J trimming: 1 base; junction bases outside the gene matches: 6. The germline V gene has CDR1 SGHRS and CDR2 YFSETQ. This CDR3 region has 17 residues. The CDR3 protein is CASSRTSGAGSYNEQFF. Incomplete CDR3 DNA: TGCGCCAGCAGCCGGACTAGCGGGGCTGGTTCCTACAATGAG.

The DNA read from the CDR3 is TGTGCCAGCAGCTTGGAGGTATCAGGGTGGGAGACC. Encoded protein: CASSLEVSGWET. The whole CDR3 reads CASSLEVSGWETQYF. The chain has TRBV5-6 and TRBJ2-5; D perhaps matches TRBD1 (5 bases). The sequenced fragment ends 3 residues before the CDR3 boundary, so the rest is inferred from the germline J gene. Germline assignment: CDR1 SGHDT and CDR2 YYEEEE. The germline V and J ends were trimmed by 0 bases and 5 bases, with 14 bases remaining between them. The CDR3 length is 15 residues. Supplemented by reference TRBV5-6 and TRBJ2-5, the full variable domain reads DAGVTQSPTHLIKTRGQQVTLRCSPKSGHDTVSWYQQALGQGPQFIFQYYEEEERQRGNFPDRFSGHQFPNYSSELNVNALLLGDSALYLCASSLEVSGWETQYFGPGTRLLVL.

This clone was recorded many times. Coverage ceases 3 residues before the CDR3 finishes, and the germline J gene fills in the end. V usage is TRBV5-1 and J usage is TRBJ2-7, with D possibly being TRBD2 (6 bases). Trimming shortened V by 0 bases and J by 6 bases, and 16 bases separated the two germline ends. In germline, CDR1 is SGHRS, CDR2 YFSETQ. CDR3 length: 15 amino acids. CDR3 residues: CASSLAGVRAGEQYF. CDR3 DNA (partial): TGCGCCAGCAGCTTGGCGGGGGTTAGGGCAGGCGAG.

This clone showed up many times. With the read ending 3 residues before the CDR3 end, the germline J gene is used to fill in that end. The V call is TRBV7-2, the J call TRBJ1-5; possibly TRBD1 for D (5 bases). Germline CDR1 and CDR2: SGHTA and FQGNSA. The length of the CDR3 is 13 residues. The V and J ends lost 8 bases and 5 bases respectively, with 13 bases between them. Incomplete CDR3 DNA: TGTGCCAGCGCAGGGCTTAGGGATCAGCCC. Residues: CASAGLRDQP. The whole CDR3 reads CASAGLRDQPQHF.

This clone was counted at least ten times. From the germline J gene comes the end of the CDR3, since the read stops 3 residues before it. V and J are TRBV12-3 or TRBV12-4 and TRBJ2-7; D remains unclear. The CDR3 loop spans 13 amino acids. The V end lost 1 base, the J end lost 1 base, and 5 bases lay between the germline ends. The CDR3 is CASSLVSSYEQYF. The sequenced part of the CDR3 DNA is TGTGCCAGCAGTTTAGTATCGTCCTACGAG.

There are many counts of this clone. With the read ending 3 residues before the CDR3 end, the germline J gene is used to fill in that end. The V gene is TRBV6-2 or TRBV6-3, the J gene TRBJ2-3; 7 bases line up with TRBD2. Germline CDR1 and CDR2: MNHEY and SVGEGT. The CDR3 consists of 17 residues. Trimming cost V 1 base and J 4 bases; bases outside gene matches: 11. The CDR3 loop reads CASSYWSGAGIPDTQYF. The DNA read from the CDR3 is TGTGCCAGCAGTTACTGGAGCGGGGCTGGCATTCCAGATACG.

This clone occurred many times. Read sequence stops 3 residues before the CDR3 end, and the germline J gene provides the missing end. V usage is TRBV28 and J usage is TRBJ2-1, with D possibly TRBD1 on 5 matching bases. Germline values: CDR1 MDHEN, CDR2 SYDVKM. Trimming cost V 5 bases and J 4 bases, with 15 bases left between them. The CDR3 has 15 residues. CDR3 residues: CASSPIGQIYNEQFF. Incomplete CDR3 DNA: TGTGCCAGCAGTCCTATCGGACAAATTTACAATGAG.

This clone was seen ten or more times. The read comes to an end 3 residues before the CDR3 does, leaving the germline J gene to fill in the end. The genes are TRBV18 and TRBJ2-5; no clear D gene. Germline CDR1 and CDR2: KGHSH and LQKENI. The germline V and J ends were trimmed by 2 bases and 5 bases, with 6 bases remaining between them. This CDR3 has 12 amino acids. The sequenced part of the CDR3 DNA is TGTGCCAGCTCACCAAGTGCGGAGACC. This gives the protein CASSPSAET. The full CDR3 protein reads CASSPSAETQYF. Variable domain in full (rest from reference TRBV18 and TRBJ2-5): NAGVMQNPRHLVRRRGQEARLRCSPMKGHSHVYWYRQLPEEGLKFMVYLQKENIIDESGMPKERFSAEFPKEGPSILRIQQVVRGDSAAYFCASSPSAETQYFGPGTRLLVL.

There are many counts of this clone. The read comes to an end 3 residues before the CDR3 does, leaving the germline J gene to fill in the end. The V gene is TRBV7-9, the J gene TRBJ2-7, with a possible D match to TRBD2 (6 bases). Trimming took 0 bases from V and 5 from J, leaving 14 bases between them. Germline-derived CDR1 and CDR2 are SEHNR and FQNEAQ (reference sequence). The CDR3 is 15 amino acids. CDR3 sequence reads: CASSLAWAGKDEQYF. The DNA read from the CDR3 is TGTGCCAGCAGCTTAGCGTGGGCGGGAAAAGACGAG.

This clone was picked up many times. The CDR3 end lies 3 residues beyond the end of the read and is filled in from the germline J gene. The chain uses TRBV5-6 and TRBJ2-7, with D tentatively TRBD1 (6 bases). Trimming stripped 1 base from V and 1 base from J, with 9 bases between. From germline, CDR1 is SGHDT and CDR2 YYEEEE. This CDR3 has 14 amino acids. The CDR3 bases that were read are TGTGCCAGCAGCTTGTTGGGGGCATCCTACGAG. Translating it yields CASSLLGASYE. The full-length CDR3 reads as CASSLLGASYEQYF.

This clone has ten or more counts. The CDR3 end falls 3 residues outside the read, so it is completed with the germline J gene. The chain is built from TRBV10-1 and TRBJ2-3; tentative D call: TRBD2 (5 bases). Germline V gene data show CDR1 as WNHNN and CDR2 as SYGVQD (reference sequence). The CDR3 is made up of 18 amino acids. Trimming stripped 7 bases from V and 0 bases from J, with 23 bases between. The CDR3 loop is CASKARGGWSTSTDTQYF. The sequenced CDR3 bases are TGCGCCAGCAAAGCGCGCGGCGGGTGGTCCACTAGCACAGATACG.

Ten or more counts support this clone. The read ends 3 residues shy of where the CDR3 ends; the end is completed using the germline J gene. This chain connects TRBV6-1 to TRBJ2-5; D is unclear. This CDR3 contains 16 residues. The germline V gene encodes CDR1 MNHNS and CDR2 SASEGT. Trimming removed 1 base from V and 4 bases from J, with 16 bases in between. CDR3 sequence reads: CASSEGARSVGETQYF. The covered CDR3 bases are TGTGCCAGCAGTGAAGGCGCTAGATCAGTGGGAGAGACC.

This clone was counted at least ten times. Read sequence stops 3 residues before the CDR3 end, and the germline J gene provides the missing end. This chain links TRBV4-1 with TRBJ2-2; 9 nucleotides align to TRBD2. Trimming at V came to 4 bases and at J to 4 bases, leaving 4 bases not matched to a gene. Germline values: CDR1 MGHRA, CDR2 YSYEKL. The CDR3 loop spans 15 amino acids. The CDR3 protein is CASSPSGRSTGELFF. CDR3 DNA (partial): TGCGCCAGCAGCCCCAGCGGGAGGTCCACCGGGGAG.

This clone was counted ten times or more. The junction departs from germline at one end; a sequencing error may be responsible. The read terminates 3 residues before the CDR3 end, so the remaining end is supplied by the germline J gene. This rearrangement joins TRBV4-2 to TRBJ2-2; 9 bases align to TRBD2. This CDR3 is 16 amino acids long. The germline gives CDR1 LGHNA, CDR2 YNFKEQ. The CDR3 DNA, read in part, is TGCGCCAGCAGCCAGGGTATAGCGGGAGTCGCCGGGGAG. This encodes CASSQGIAGVAGE. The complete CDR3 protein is CASSQGIAGVAGELFF.

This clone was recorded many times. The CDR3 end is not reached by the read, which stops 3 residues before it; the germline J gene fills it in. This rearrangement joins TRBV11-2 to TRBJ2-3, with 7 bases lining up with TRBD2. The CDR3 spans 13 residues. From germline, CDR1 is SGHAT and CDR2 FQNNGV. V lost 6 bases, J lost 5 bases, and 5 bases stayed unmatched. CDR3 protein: CASSEAGLDTQYF. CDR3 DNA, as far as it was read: TGTGCCAGCAGTGAAGCGGGATTAGATACG. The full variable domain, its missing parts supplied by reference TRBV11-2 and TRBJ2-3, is EAGVAQSPRYKIIEKRQSVAFWCNPISGHATLYWYQQILGQGPKLLIQFQNNGVVDDSQLPKDRFSAERLKGVDSTLKIQPAKLEDSAVYLCASSEAGLDTQYFGPGTRLTVL.

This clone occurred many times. CDR3 protein: CASSFEGAGDLSSYNEQFF. The sequenced CDR3 bases are TGCGCCAGCAGCTTCGAGGGAGCGGGAGATCTTAGCTCCTACAATGAG. The J gene is TRBJ2-1, the V gene TRBV5-1, with 8 positions matching TRBD2. The read terminates 3 residues before the CDR3 end, so the remaining end is supplied by the germline J gene. Trimming at V came to 2 bases and at J to 0 bases, leaving 13 bases not matched to a gene. Germline CDR1 and CDR2: SGHRS and YFSETQ. The CDR3 covers 19 residues.

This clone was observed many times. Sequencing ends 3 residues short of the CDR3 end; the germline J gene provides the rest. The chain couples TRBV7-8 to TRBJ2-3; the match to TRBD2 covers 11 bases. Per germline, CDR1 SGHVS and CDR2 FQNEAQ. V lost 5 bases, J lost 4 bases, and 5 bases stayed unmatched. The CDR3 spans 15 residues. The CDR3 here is CASSLLAGGPDTQYF. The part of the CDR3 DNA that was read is TGTGCCAGCAGCCTATTAGCGGGAGGGCCAGATACG.

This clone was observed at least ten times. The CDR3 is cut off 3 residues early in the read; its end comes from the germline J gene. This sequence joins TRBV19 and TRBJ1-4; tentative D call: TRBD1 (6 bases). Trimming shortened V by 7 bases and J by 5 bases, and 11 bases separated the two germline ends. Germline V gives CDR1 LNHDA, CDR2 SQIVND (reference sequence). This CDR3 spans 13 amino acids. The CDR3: CASNDRRNEKLFF. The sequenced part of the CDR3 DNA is TGTGCCAGTAACGACAGGAGGAATGAAAAA.

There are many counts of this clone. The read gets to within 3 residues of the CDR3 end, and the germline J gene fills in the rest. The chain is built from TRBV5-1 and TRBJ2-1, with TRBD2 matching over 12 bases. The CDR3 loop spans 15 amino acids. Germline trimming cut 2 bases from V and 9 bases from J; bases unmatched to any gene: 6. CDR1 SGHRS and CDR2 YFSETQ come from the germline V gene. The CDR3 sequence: CASSFRLAGVAEQFF. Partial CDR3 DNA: TGCGCCAGCAGCTTTCGACTAGCGGGAGTTGCTGAG.

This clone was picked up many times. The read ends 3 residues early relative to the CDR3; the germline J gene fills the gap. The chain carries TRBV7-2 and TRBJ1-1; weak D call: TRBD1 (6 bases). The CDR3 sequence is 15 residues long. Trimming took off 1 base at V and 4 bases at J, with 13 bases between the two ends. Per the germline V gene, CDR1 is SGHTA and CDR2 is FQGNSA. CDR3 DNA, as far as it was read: TGTGCCAGCAGCTTAGGGCAGGGGCTAGGCACTGAA. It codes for CASSLGQGLGTE. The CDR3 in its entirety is CASSLGQGLGTEAFF.

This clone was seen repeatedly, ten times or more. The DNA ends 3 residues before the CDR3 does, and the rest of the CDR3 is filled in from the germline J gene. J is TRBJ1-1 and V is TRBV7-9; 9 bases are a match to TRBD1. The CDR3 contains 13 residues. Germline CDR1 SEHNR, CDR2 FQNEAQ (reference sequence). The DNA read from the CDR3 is TGTGCCAGCAGCTTAGCGGGGACAGGGCTA. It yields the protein CASSLAGTGL. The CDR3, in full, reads CASSLAGTGLAFF.

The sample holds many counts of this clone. The covered CDR3 bases are TGTGCCAGCAGCCACACCTGGACAGGGGGTCTAAATACG. Residues: CASSHTWTGGLNT. The whole CDR3 protein reads CASSHTWTGGLNTQYF. The chain links TRBV16 to TRBJ2-3, with 10 nucleotides matching TRBD1. From the germline J gene comes the end of the CDR3, since the read stops 3 residues before it. From germline, CDR1 is KGHSY and CDR2 FQNENV. CDR3 length: 16 amino acids. J gave up 7 bases and V 3 bases, and 10 bases lay outside the gene matches.

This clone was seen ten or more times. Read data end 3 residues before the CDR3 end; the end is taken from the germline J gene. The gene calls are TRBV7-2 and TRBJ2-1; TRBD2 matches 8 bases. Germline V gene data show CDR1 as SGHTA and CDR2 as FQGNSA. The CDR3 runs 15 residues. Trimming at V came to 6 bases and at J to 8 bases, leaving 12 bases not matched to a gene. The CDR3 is CASSSTSGGWYEQFF. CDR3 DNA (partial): TGTGCCAGCAGTTCCACTAGCGGAGGTTGGTATGAG.

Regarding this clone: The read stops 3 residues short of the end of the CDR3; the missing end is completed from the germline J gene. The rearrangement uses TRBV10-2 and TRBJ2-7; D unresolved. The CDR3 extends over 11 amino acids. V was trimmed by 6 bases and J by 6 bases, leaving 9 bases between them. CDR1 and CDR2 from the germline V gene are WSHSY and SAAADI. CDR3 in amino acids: CASSPLSEQYF. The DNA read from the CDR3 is TGCGCCAGCAGCCCCCTTTCCGAG.

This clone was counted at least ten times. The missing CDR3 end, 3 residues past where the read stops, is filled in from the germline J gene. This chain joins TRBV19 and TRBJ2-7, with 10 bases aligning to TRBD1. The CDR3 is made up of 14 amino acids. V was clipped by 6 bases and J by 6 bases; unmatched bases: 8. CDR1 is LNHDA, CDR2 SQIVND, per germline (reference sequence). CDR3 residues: CASRTTGGAAEQYF. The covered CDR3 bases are TGTGCCAGTAGGACGACAGGGGGCGCGGCCGAG.

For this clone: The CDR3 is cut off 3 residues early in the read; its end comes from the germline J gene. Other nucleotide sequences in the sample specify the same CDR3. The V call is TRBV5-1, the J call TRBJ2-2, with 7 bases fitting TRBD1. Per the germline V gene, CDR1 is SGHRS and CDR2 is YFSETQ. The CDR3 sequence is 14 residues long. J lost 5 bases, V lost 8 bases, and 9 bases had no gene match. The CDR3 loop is CASSEGQLTGELFF. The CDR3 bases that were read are TGCGCCAGTAGCGAGGGACAGCTTACCGGGGAG.